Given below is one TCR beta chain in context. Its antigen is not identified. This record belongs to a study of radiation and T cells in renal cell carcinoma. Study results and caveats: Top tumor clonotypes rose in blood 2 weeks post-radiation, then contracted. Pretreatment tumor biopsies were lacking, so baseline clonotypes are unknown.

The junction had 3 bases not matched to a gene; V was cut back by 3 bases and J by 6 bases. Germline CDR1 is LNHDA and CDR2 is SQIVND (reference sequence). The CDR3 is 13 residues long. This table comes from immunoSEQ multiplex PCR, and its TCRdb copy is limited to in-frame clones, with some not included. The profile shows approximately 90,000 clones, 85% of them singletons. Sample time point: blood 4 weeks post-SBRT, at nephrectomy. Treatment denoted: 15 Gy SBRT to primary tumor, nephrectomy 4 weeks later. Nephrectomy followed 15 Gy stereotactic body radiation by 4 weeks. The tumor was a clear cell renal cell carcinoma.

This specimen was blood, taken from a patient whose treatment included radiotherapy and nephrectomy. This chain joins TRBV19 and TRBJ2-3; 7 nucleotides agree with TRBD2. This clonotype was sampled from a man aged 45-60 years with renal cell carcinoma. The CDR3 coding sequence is TGTGCCAGTAGTATGGGAGGGTTGGATACGCAGTATTTT. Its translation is CASSMGGLDTQYF.